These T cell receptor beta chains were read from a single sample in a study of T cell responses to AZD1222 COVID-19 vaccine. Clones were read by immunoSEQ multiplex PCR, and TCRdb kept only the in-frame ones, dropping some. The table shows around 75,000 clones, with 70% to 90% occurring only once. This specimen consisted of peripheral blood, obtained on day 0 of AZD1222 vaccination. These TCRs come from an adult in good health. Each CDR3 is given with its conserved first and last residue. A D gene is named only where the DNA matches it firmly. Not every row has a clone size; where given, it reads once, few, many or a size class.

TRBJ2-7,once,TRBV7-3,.,CASSLNGYEQYF,TGTGCCAGCAGCTTAAACGGCTACGAGCAGTACTTC
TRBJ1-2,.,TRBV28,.,CASSFRDYGYTF,TGTGCCAGCAGTTTTCGGGACTATGGCTACACCTTC
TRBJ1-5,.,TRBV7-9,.,CASNTGSNQPQHF,TGTGCCAGCAACACGGGTAGCAATCAGCCCCAGCATTTT
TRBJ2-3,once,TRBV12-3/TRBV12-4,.,CASTPQNLDTQYF,TGTGCCAGCACCCCTCAAAATTTGGATACGCAGTATTTT
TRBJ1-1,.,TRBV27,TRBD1,CASSPLSNQQGAHTEAFF,TGTGCCAGCAGTCCACTTTCAAACCAACAGGGGGCTCACACTGAAGCTTTCTTT
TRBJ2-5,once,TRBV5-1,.,CASSFGSHQETQYF,TGCGCCAGCAGCTTCGGGAGTCATCAAGAGACCCAGTACTTC
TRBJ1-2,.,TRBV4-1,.,CASSQVPNYGYTF,TGCGCCAGCAGCCAAGTCCCAAACTATGGCTACACCTTC
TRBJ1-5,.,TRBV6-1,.,CASRGSNQPQHF,TGTGCCAGCAGGGGTAGCAATCAGCCCCAGCATTTT
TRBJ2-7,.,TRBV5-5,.,CASSLANPQPREQYF,TGTGCCAGCAGCTTGGCCAACCCCCAACCCAGGGAGCAGTACTTC
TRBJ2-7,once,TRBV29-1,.,CSVELDSNYEQYF,TGCAGCGTTGAATTGGACAGCAACTACGAGCAGTACTTC
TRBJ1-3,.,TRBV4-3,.,CASSQDLASGNTIYF,TGCGCCAGCAGCCAAGATCTCGCTTCTGGAAACACCATATATTTT
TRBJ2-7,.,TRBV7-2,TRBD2,CASSKTSGVSYEQYF,TGTGCCAGCAGCAAGACTAGCGGGGTCTCCTACGAGCAGTACTTC
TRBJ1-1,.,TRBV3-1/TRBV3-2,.,CASRLSLTVNTEAFF,TGTGCCAGCAGACTCTCCCTAACAGTGAACACTGAAGCTTTCTTT
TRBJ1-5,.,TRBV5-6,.,CASSLARGTSNQPQHF,TGTGCCAGCAGCTTGGCACGGGGGACTAGCAATCAGCCCCAGCATTTT
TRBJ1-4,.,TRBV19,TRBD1,CASSEVQGFNEKLFF,TGTGCCAGTAGTGAAGTACAGGGGTTTAATGAAAAACTGTTTTTT
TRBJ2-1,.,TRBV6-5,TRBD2,CASSYAVAGGDNEQFF,TGTGCCAGCAGTTACGCCGTAGCGGGGGGTGACAATGAGCAGTTCTTC
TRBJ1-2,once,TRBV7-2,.,CASSLVGQEYGYTF,TGTGCCAGCAGCTTAGTAGGGCAGGAGTACGGCTACACCTTC
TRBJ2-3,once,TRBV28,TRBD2,CASRQLAGGRTDTQYF,TGTGCCAGCAGACAACTAGCGGGGGGCCGCACAGATACGCAGTATTTT
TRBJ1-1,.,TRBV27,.,CASSLFGRVNTEAFF,TGTGCCAGCAGTTTATTTGGCAGGGTGAACACTGAAGCTTTCTTT
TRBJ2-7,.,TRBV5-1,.,CASRLRGGSYEQYF,TGCGCCAGCAGGTTGAGAGGCGGTTCCTACGAGCAGTACTTC
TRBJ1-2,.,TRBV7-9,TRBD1,CASSGQGTGTYYGYTF,TGTGCCAGCAGCGGCCAGGGGACAGGAACGTACTATGGCTACACCTTC
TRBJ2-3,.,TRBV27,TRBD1,CASSRRDRVEDTQYF,TGTGCCAGCAGTCGCCGGGACAGGGTAGAAGATACGCAGTATTTT
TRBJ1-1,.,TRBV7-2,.,CASSTTWGVLTEAFF,TGTGCCAGCAGCACGACGTGGGGGGTGTTGACTGAAGCTTTCTTT
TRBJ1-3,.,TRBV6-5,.,CASSSTVSGNTIYF,TGTGCCAGCAGTTCCACTGTTTCTGGAAACACCATATATTTT
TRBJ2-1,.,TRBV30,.,CAWVPGSYNEQFF,TGTGCCTGGGTCCCGGGCTCCTACAATGAGCAGTTCTTC
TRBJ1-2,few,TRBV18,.,CASSPEPEPYGYTF,TGTGCCAGCTCACCAGAGCCAGAACCCTATGGCTACACCTTC
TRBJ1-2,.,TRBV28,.,CASMVQNYGYTF,TGTGCCAGCATGGTACAGAACTATGGCTACACCTTC
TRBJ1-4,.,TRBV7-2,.,CASSFPGAGGSNEKLFF,TGTGCCAGCAGCTTCCCCGGCGCGGGGGGGTCTAATGAAAAACTGTTTTTT
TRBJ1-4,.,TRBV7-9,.,CASSPQIPATNEKLFF,TGTGCCAGCAGCCCTCAAATCCCGGCAACTAATGAAAAACTGTTTTTT
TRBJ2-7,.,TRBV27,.,CASSLDWGRGLKYF,TGTGCCAGCAGTTTAGATTGGGGCAGGGGTCTTAAGTACTTC
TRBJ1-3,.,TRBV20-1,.,CSASRAGLSGNTIYF,TGCAGTGCTAGTCGGGCAGGGCTCTCTGGAAACACCATATATTTT
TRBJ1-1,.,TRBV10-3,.,CAIRLGDTEAFF,TGTGCCATCAGATTGGGGGACACTGAAGCTTTCTTT
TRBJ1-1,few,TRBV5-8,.,CASSGDSYTEAFF,TGTGCCAGCAGCGGCGACAGCTACACTGAAGCTTTCTTT